One and the same sample provided the 7 T cell receptor beta chains below, sequenced in a study of blood T cell repertoires in COVID-19. Measured with immunoSEQ multiplex PCR; TCRdb has only the in-frame clones, and not every one. The data hold over 200,000 clones, with nearly 90% observed a single time. Sequencing was performed on PBMCs or T cells enriched from blood (not recorded which). The receptors derive from a man aged 25-40 years who had recovered from COVID-19.

The genes are TRBV5-5 and TRBJ1-4; tentative D call: TRBD1 (5 bases). Trimming removed 4 bases at V and 3 bases at J, with 16 bases between. Per the germline V gene, CDR1 is SGHKS and CDR2 is YYEKEE (reference sequence). The CDR3 covers 16 residues. The CDR3, as DNA: TGTGCCAGCAGCCCCGGACATATTTTTTCTAATGAAAAACTGTTTTTT. It codes for CASSPGHIFSNEKLFF.

The V gene is TRBV2, the J gene TRBJ2-7; the D gene is possibly TRBD2 (5 bases). This CDR3 has 16 amino acids. Germline values: CDR1 SNHLY, CDR2 FYNNEI. V was pared by 5 bases and J by 6 bases, with 23 bases between. The CDR3 coding sequence is TGTGCCAGCAGTATCTCTACCGGGTCGATAGCGTCCGAGCAGTACTTC. Translated, it gives CASSISTGSIASEQYF.

This sequence joins TRBV30 and TRBJ1-6; 9 bases agree with TRBD1. J was trimmed by 0 bases and V by 2 bases; bases with no gene match: 14. Germline CDR1 and CDR2: GTSNPN and SVGIG (reference sequence). The length of the CDR3 is 20 residues. In DNA form, the CDR3 reads TGTGCCTGGAGTAGTGGGACAGGGATCTTTTCGAGCTCCTATAATTCACCCCTCCACTTT. It translates to CAWSSGTGIFSSSYNSPLHF.

CDR3 coding DNA: TGTGCCATCAGTGCCCGTAGCGGGGGGGCCACCTACAATGAGCAGTTCTTC. Translating gives CAISARSGGATYNEQFF. The chain uses TRBV10-3 and TRBJ2-1; 11 nucleotides align to TRBD2. With V trimmed by 4 bases and J by 2 bases, 7 bases remained unmatched. CDR1 ENHRY and CDR2 SYGVKD come from the germline V gene. This CDR3 has 17 residues.

The chain couples TRBV27 to TRBJ2-2; TRBD2 aligns across 7 bases. V shed 9 bases, J shed 6 bases, and the junction held 19 bases outside the gene matches. Per the germline V gene, CDR1 is MNHEY and CDR2 is SMNVEV (reference sequence). This CDR3 has 17 amino acids. Here the CDR3 reads CASHHGGGLVFSGELFF. CDR3 nucleotides: TGTGCCAGTCACCACGGCGGCGGACTAGTATTCTCCGGGGAGCTGTTTTTT.

The rearrangement links TRBV25-1 to TRBJ2-1; TRBD2 aligns across 8 bases. The CDR3 spans 10 residues. The trim removed 8 bases at V and 13 bases at J, leaving 4 bases unmatched. In germline, CDR1 is MGHDK, CDR2 SYGVNS. DNA for the CDR3: TGTGCCAGCTTCGCGGGAGGCCAGTTCTTC. Translating it yields CASFAGGQFF. Using reference TRBV25-1 and TRBJ2-1 for the parts outside the CDR3, the full variable domain is EADIYQTPRYLVIGTGKKITLECSQTMGHDKMYWYQQDPGMELHLIHYSYGVNSTEKGDLSSESTVSRIRTEHFPLTLESARPSHTSQYLCASFAGGQFFGPGTRLTVL.

The chain couples TRBV9 to TRBJ1-1; TRBD1 matches 9 bases. J was trimmed by 5 bases and V by 2 bases; bases with no gene match: 4. The germline gives CDR1 SGDLS, CDR2 YYNGEE. The CDR3 has 14 residues. CDR3 in amino acids: CASSVGQGRTEAFF. Here the CDR3 DNA reads TGTGCCAGCAGCGTTGGACAGGGGAGAACTGAAGCTTTCTTT.